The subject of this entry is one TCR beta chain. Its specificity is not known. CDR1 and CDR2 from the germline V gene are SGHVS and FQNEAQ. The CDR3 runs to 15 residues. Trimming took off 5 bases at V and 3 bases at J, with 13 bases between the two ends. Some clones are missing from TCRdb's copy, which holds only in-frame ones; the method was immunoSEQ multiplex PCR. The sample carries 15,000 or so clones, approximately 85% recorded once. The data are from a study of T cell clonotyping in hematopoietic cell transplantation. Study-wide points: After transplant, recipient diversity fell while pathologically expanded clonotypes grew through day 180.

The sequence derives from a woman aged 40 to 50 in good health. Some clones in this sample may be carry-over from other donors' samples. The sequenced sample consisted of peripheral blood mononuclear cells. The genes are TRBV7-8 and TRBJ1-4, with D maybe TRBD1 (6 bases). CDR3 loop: CASSGTGRANEKLFF. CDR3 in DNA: TGTGCCAGCAGCGGAACAGGGCGGGCTAATGAAAAACTGTTTTTT.